This T cell receptor beta chain was identified in a study of T cells in Graves' hyperthyroidism and ophthalmopathy (dated by TCRdb to the late 2010s). About the study as a whole: Peripheral blood samples were taken at initial diagnosis, before any treatment was given. To identify TCR V-J signatures that set the groups apart, the researchers used a discovery cohort of more than 95 patients, made up of 40 to 45 with Graves' ophthalmopathy and 57 with stable Graves' hyperthyroidism. Prospective prediction of ophthalmopathy was tested in an independent validation cohort consisting of 18 hyperthyroidism patients and some 15 patients who later progressed to ophthalmopathy. The approximately 100 discovery patients were randomly split 7:3 into training and test sets. In several Graves' hyperthyroidism patients, the study also compared T-cell repertoires from thyroid tissue with T-cell repertoires from blood. Following sampling, methimazole starting at 30 mg daily was given to hyperthyroidism patients, and high-dose intravenous methylprednisolone was given to ophthalmopathy patients. TCR Vbeta CDR3 sequencing of approximately 140 peripheral blood samples (approximately 44 ophthalmopathy, under 80 hyperthyroidism and approximately 17 progressor patients) is reported in the paper. Study-wide findings and limitations: Most expanded thyroid clonotypes (frequency above 0.001) were also detected in blood, suggesting blood repertoires may reflect thyroid immune responses. In validation, progression to ophthalmopathy was predicted by the model with roughly 71% sensitivity and 72% to 80% specificity, a median of approximately 7.1 months before onset. No statistical method was used to set the sample size in advance, and investigators knew the group allocation. A model built on a 13 V-J signature distinguished ophthalmopathy from stable hyperthyroidism, reaching roughly 88% sensitivity and 81% to 83% specificity in cross-validation and 80%/75% in testing.

The germline V gene yields MNHGY for CDR1 and SVAAGI for CDR2. Between the V and J ends, shortened by 3 bases and 0 bases respectively, the junction contains 6 bases. The CDR3 contains 13 residues, cysteine and phenylalanine counted. Here the CDR3 DNA is all that survives: 39 bases in frame from base 1. Amplification of TCR beta CDR3 regions was carried out from RNA transcripts. The TCR CDR3 was subjected to a first round of RT-PCR using the HTBI primer set and the Qiagen OneStep RT-PCR kit. Libraries were constructed in a second round of multiplex PCR, after which size selection and purification were performed. Paired-end sequencing of the libraries was performed with 100 bp reads on an Illumina HiSeq2000. Turning to the authors' computational methods: SOAPnuke was used to process the raw data, with reads discarded if the reads contained adapters or uncalled bases, had a mean Phred below 15, or lacked an exact constant-primer or identifier match. COPE v1.2.5 was used to merge the high-quality paired reads, and each unique nucleotide sequence was defined as a clonotype. MiTCR v1.1 was used to align clonotypes to the IMGT TRBV, TRBD and TRBJ reference segments. The analysis was restricted to V-J combinations with a frequency above 0.0001, which together covered 99% to 99.2% of the repertoires. The TCS score was defined as the ratio of F50 (clonal expansion) to E x V (chaos), calculated using BLOSUM62-based TCRdist between CDR3 peptides within each V-J. Welch's t-statistics and random forest reduced just over 500 V-J features to roughly 13, which were used in a naive Bayes classifier (R e1071). TCRdb trimmed the raw reads at Q25, called clones with MiXCR and kept productive beta chains. Rows matching on CDR3 protein sequence are summarized as one entry with the most common DNA and genes. In this record, the V and J calls reflect TCRdb's handling and not the investigators' own analysis. The sample includes about 740,000 distinct CDR3 sequences, with 14% observed a single time. In total, the top ten clones hold around 9.6% of the sample.

A few counts support this clonotype. The antigen it recognizes is unknown. No much larger clone exists at a distance of one base, and base qualities are not known. Stable Graves' hyperthyroidism was defined as the absence of progression to ophthalmopathy over 18 months of follow-up. The hyperthyroidism patients were between 18 and 65 years old and newly diagnosed, with a disease duration of less than 2 months. Any patient with an uncontrolled infection, another autoimmune disease, pregnancy or lactation was excluded. Diagnoses relied on clinical symptoms, serum thyroxine and TRAb, thyroid ultrasound and orbital computed tomography. Ficoll-Paque density gradient centrifugation was used to isolate PBMCs from around 10 ml of fresh peripheral blood. Total RNA was extracted using Trizol reagent, and RNA quality was assessed on an Agilent 2100 Bioanalyzer.

The TCR originated in a woman between 18 and 29 years old with Graves' hyperthyroidism. The chain is assembled from TRBV6-9 and TRBJ2-7; the D gene cannot be resolved reliably. Specimen: blood. The DNA sequence is given as TGTGCCAGCAGTTACGGCCTCTCCTACGAGCAGTACTTC. Its protein product is CASSYGLSYEQYF.